Below are 29 T cell receptor beta chains sequenced from a single sample in a study of CD8+ T cells in alopecia areata. cDNA reverse transcribed from extracted RNA served as the sequencing template. Using immunoSEQ multiplex PCR, the repertoire was profiled, and TCRdb retains in-frame clones only, with some absent. The table shows some 100,000 clones, with 35% to 40% occurring only once. Sample: CD4+ T cells sorted from blood. Receptors were obtained from a human donor with alopecia areata.

The chain employs TRBV7-9 and TRBJ2-1, with D tentatively TRBD1 or TRBD2 (5 bases each). The V and J ends lost 5 bases and 14 bases respectively, with 22 bases between them. CDR3 size: 14 residues. CDR1 is SEHNR and CDR2 is FQNEAQ in the germline V gene (reference sequence). CDR3 region: CASSEIRDGSREFF. CDR3 DNA sequence: TGTGCCAGCAGCGAAATTCGGGACGGTTCCAGGGAGTTCTTC.

The rearrangement joins TRBV27 to TRBJ1-3; unclear D gene. This CDR3 has 14 amino acids. CDR1 is MNHEY and CDR2 is SMNVEV in the germline V gene (reference sequence). V dropped 6 bases and J dropped 2 bases, with 11 bases sitting between them. As DNA, the CDR3 is TGTGCCAGCAGCTCTTCGGGCACTGGAAACACCATATATTTT. Residues: CASSSSGTGNTIYF.

V gene TRBV4-1 combines with J gene TRBJ2-3; D remains ambiguous. Trimming cost V 0 bases and J 8 bases, with 15 bases left between them. The CDR3 runs to 15 residues. Germline V gene lookup returns CDR1 MGHRA and CDR2 YSYEKL. The CDR3 loop is CASSQDRTSKGTQYF. CDR3 coding DNA: TGCGCCAGCAGCCAAGATAGGACCTCCAAGGGTACGCAGTATTTT.

This clone was seen a handful of times. This chain joins TRBV5-1 and TRBJ2-5; TRBD2 aligns across 10 bases. V gave up 1 base and J gave up 3 bases; unmatched junction bases: 3. CDR1 and CDR2 from the germline V gene are SGHRS and YFSETQ. The CDR3 is made up of 15 amino acids. CDR3 DNA sequence: TGCGCCAGCAGCTTGCTTACTAGCGGGGAAGAGACCCAGTACTTC. Translation: CASSLLTSGEETQYF.

This rearrangement joins TRBV11-2 to TRBJ1-6; D may be TRBD1 (5 bases). Per the germline V gene, CDR1 is SGHAT and CDR2 is FQNNGV. CDR3 length: 14 amino acids. Trimming shortened V by 3 bases and J by 5 bases, and 8 bases separated the two germline ends. CDR3 in amino acids: CASSFQGDNSPLHF. DNA for the CDR3: TGTGCCAGCAGCTTTCAAGGGGATAATTCACCCCTCCACTTT.

This clone was observed a few times. The rearrangement uses TRBV5-4 and TRBJ2-2; 8 bases match TRBD1. CDR3 length equals 16 residues. In germline, CDR1 is SGHNT, CDR2 YYREEE (reference sequence). The V segment lost 4 bases and the J segment 5 bases; nucleotides outside the gene matches: 10. As DNA, the CDR3 is TGTGCCAGCAGCATCCTGGACAGGGTCGGAACCGGGGAGCTGTTTTTT. Translating it yields CASSILDRVGTGELFF.

The rearrangement links TRBV29-1 to TRBJ1-2; 8 bases align to TRBD1. The CDR3 sequence is 16 residues long. Trimming at V came to 3 bases and at J to 4 bases, leaving 13 bases not matched to a gene. The germline V gene encodes CDR1 SQVTM and CDR2 ANQGSEA. The CDR3 sequence is CSVEYVGQGRSYGYTF. The DNA of the CDR3 is TGCAGCGTTGAGTACGTCGGACAGGGAAGGAGCTATGGCTACACCTTC.

This clone was seen a few times. This chain uses TRBV28 with TRBJ2-7; 8 nucleotides line up with TRBD1. With 8 bases clipped from V and 2 bases from J, the junction kept 2 bases outside the gene matches. CDR3 size: 12 residues. CDR1 MDHEN and CDR2 SYDVKM come from the germline V gene. The CDR3 loop reads CASGRGPYEQYF. The CDR3 coding sequence is TGTGCCAGCGGCAGGGGGCCCTACGAGCAGTACTTC.

V and J are TRBV5-1 and TRBJ2-5, with a tentative D call TRBD1 (6 bases). Between the trimmed V and J ends, which lost 4 bases and 5 bases, there was a span of 15 bases. Germline CDR1 and CDR2: SGHRS and YFSETQ. The CDR3 is made up of 14 amino acids. CDR3 DNA: TGCGCCAGCAGCACACAGGGCGCCAAGGAGACCCAGTACTTC. Amino acid sequence: CASSTQGAKETQYF.

The V gene is TRBV28, the J gene TRBJ2-7, with a weak D call TRBD2 (5 bases). Germline V lookup: CDR1 MDHEN, CDR2 SYDVKM. V was pared by 1 base and J by 4 bases, with 14 bases between. This CDR3 has 15 amino acids. The CDR3 loop reads CASSLLRETMYEQYF. The CDR3 DNA reads as TGTGCCAGCAGTTTATTAAGGGAGACGATGTACGAGCAGTACTTC.

The rearrangement uses TRBV14 and TRBJ2-1; D ambiguous. Looked up from germline, CDR1 is SGHDN and CDR2 is FVKESK. The CDR3 runs 13 residues. The V and J ends lost 6 bases and 2 bases respectively, with 8 bases between them. This chain's CDR3 is CASRFDTYNEQFF. CDR3 coding DNA: TGTGCCAGCAGGTTCGACACCTACAATGAGCAGTTCTTC.

The chain has TRBV18 and TRBJ2-7; 10 bases are a match to TRBD1. The V gene's germline CDR1 is KGHSH and CDR2 LQKENI. J gave up 4 bases and V 2 bases, and 5 bases lay outside the gene matches. This CDR3 comprises 15 residues. CDR3 coding DNA: TGTGCCAGCTCACCAGGACAGGGGGAAGTGTACGAGCAGTACTTC. The encoded protein is CASSPGQGEVYEQYF. Drawing the rest from reference TRBV18 and TRBJ2-7, the complete variable domain is NAGVMQNPRHLVRRRGQEARLRCSPMKGHSHVYWYRQLPEEGLKFMVYLQKENIIDESGMPKERFSAEFPKEGPSILRIQQVVRGDSAAYFCASSPGQGEVYEQYFGPGTRLTVT.

The rearrangement joins TRBV6-6 to TRBJ2-6, with 7 bases identical to TRBD1. V shed 8 bases, J shed 2 bases, and the junction held 6 bases outside the gene matches. This CDR3 spans 15 amino acids. Germline assignment: CDR1 MNHNY and CDR2 SVGAGI (reference sequence). CDR3 coding DNA: TGTGCCAGCCGAGACAGGGTAGCTGGGGCCAACGTCCTGACTTTC. Protein sequence: CASRDRVAGANVLTF.

The chain carries TRBV5-1 and TRBJ2-1, with TRBD2 matching 8 bases. The CDR3 has 15 amino acids. The ends lost 2 bases at V and 7 bases at J; junction bases unmatched: 8. The germline V gene has CDR1 SGHRS and CDR2 YFSETQ. The CDR3 reads CASSFSAGGRNEQFF. The CDR3 nucleotides are TGCGCCAGCAGCTTCTCCGCGGGAGGTCGGAATGAGCAGTTCTTC.

The chain employs TRBV10-3 and TRBJ2-7; a possible D gene is TRBD2 (6 bases). The CDR3 consists of 15 residues. The V and J ends lost 6 bases and 0 bases respectively, with 15 bases between them. Germline V gives CDR1 ENHRY, CDR2 SYGVKD. The CDR3 DNA follows: TGTGCCATCAGCGACGGGACTTCCTCCTCCTACGAGCAGTACTTC. This translates into CAISDGTSSSYEQYF.

This rearrangement joins TRBV9 to TRBJ2-5; unclear D gene. This CDR3 has 13 residues. From germline, CDR1 is SGDLS and CDR2 YYNGEE. V shed 0 bases and J shed 5 bases, with 8 bases lying between them. The CDR3 reads CASSVASAETQYF. The DNA of the CDR3 is TGTGCCAGCAGCGTAGCTAGTGCGGAGACCCAGTACTTC.

The gene calls are TRBV11-2 and TRBJ2-2; D may be TRBD1 (6 bases). Per the germline V gene, CDR1 is SGHAT and CDR2 is FQNNGV. The CDR3 is 15 amino acids. Trimming removed 1 base at V and 0 bases at J, with 6 bases between. The CDR3 loop reads CASSLGQANTGELFF. The DNA for the CDR3 is TGTGCCAGCAGCTTAGGACAGGCGAACACCGGGGAGCTGTTTTTT.

This clone was observed a few times. The chain combines TRBV7-9 with TRBJ2-7; TRBD1 might be the D (6 bases). The germline gives CDR1 SEHNR, CDR2 FQNEAQ (reference sequence). Deletions cut 5 bases from V and 9 bases from J, with 14 bases between. CDR3 length equals 12 residues. The CDR3 loop is CASSRDPQGQYF. In DNA form, the CDR3 reads TGTGCCAGCAGCCGAGATCCACAGGGGCAGTACTTC.

The V and J genes are TRBV7-2 and TRBJ1-1, with D uncertain. The germline V and J ends were trimmed by 0 bases and 4 bases, with 9 bases remaining between them. Germline CDR1 and CDR2: SGHTA and FQGNSA. This CDR3 comprises 14 residues. This chain's CDR3 is CASSLAQTSTEAFF. Written as DNA, the CDR3 is TGTGCCAGCAGCTTAGCACAAACTAGCACTGAAGCTTTCTTT. The full variable domain, in which reference TRBV7-2 and TRBJ1-1 provide the parts outside the CDR3, is GAGVSQSPSNKVTEKGKDVELRCDPISGHTALYWYRQSLGQGLEFLIYFQGNSAPDKSGLPSDRFSAERTGGSVSTLTIQRTQQEDSAVYLCASSLAQTSTEAFFGQGTRLTVV.

There are a few counts of this clone. The chain uses TRBV29-1 and TRBJ1-1, with D unresolved. CDR1 is SQVTM and CDR2 is ANQGSEA in the germline V gene. This CDR3 is built from 12 residues. V shed 4 bases and J shed 5 bases, with 11 bases lying between them. The CDR3 spells CSVGVDVTEAFF. CDR3 DNA sequence: TGCAGCGTTGGAGTCGACGTGACTGAAGCTTTCTTT.

This rearrangement joins TRBV4-1 to TRBJ1-5; a possible D gene is TRBD1 (5 bases). The CDR3 extends over 18 amino acids. Trimming cost V 4 bases and J 0 bases, with 19 bases left between them. CDR1 is MGHRA, CDR2 YSYEKL, per germline. Here the CDR3 DNA reads TGCGCCAGCAGCCCTGATGGCAGGGCCCTTTATAGCAATCAGCCCCAGCATTTT. It codes for CASSPDGRALYSNQPQHF.

The chain recombines TRBV30 with TRBJ2-7; D call uncertain. The CDR3 is made up of 11 amino acids. Per germline, CDR1 GTSNPN and CDR2 SVGIG (reference sequence). Trimming pared 7 bases from V and 3 bases from J, leaving 10 bases between. This chain's CDR3 is CASRSVYEQYF. The CDR3 DNA is TGTGCCTCCCGGAGTGTCTACGAGCAGTACTTC.

The rearrangement joins TRBV28 to TRBJ1-1; D not resolved. The germline V and J ends were trimmed by 5 bases and 1 base, with 2 bases remaining between them. CDR3 length: 11 residues. Germline V gene data show CDR1 as MDHEN and CDR2 as SYDVKM. As DNA, the CDR3 is TGTGCCAGCAGTGCGAACACTGAAGCTTTCTTT. Protein product: CASSANTEAFF.

Of note for this clone: A much larger clone sits a single nucleotide away, making a read error possible. V is TRBV5-1 and J is TRBJ2-5; the D is unclear. In germline, CDR1 is SGHRS, CDR2 YFSETQ. The CDR3 is made up of 11 amino acids. The V and J ends lost 5 bases and 2 bases respectively, with 4 bases between them. This chain's CDR3 is CASRQQETQYF. As DNA, the CDR3 is TGCGCCAGCAGGCAACAAGAGACCCAGTACTTC.

Comment on this clone: The sample contains more than one DNA sequence encoding this CDR3. This sequence joins TRBV30 and TRBJ1-1; D call uncertain. This CDR3 has 13 amino acids. Trimming cost V 0 bases and J 1 base, with 6 bases left between them. The germline V gene has CDR1 GTSNPN and CDR2 SVGIG (reference sequence). DNA for the CDR3: TGTGCCTGGAGTGTCTCCCAGAACACTGAAGCTTTCTTT. This sequence encodes CAWSVSQNTEAFF.

This clone has only a few counts. Within the sample, other DNA sequences also encode this same CDR3. V usage is TRBV28 and J usage is TRBJ2-5; D is ambiguous. Trimming pared 2 bases from V and 4 bases from J, leaving 2 bases between. The CDR3 spans 11 residues. The V gene's germline CDR1 is MDHEN and CDR2 SYDVKM. This CDR3 reads CASSLGETQYF. CDR3 bases: TGTGCCAGCAGTTTAGGAGAGACCCAGTACTTC.

The chain recombines TRBV28 with TRBJ2-7, with a possible D match to TRBD2 (5 bases). With 7 bases removed from V and 9 bases from J, the gap between germline ends came to 19 bases. Germline V CDR1 and CDR2: MDHEN, SYDVKM. This CDR3 is 13 amino acids long. The CDR3 protein is CASNDGDYERQYF. The DNA for the CDR3 is TGTGCCAGCAATGACGGAGACTACGAGCGGCAGTACTTC. Supplemented by reference TRBV28 and TRBJ2-7, the full variable domain reads DVKVTQSSRYLVKRTGEKVFLECVQDMDHENMFWYRQDPGLGLRLIYFSYDVKMKEKGDIPEGYSVSREKKERFSLILESASTNQTSMYLCASNDGDYERQYFGPGTRLTVT.

This clone was observed a few times. The chain employs TRBV7-8 and TRBJ2-3; D ambiguous. The V gene lost 3 bases and the J gene lost 5 bases, with 6 bases spanning the gap. Germline CDR1 is SGHVS and CDR2 is FQNEAQ. The CDR3 loop spans 12 amino acids. The CDR3 loop reads CASSLSEDTQYF. The CDR3, as DNA: TGTGCCAGCAGCTTGAGCGAAGATACGCAGTATTTT.

V gene TRBV2 combines with J gene TRBJ1-5; maybe TRBD1 (5 bases). Trimming removed 5 bases at V and 5 bases at J, with 13 bases between. Germline assignment: CDR1 SNHLY and CDR2 FYNNEI. The CDR3 extends over 14 amino acids. CDR3 bases: TGTGCCAGCAGTCCTCGGACATCTTATCAGCCCCAGCATTTT. Protein product: CASSPRTSYQPQHF.